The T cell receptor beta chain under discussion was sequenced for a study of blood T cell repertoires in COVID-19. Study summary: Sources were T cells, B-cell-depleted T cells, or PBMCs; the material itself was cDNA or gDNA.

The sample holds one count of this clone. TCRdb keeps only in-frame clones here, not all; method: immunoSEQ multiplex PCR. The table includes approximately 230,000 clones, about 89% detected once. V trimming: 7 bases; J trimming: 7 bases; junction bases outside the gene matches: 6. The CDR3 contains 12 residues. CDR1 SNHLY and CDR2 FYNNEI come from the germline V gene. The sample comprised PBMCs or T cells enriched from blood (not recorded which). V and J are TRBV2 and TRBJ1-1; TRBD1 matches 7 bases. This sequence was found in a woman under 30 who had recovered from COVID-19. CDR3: CASTGGKVEAFF. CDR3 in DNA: TGTGCCAGCACAGGGGGAAAGGTTGAAGCTTTCTTT.